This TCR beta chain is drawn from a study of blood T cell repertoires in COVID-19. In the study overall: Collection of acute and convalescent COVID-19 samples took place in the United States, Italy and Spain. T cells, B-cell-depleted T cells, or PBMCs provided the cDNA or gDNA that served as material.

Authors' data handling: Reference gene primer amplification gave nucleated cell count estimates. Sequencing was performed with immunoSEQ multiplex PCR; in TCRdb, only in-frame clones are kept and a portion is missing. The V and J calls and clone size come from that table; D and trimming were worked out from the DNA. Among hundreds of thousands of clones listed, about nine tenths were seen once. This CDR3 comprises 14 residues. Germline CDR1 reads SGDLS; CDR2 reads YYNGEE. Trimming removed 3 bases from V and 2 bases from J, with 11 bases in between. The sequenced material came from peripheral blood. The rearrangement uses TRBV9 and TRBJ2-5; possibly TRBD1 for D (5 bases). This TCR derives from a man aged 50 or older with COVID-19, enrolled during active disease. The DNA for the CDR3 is TGTGCCAGCAGCGCAGATCAGGGACAAGAGACCCAGTACTTC. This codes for CASSADQGQETQYF.